One and the same sample provided the 10 T cell receptor beta chains below, sequenced in a study of cytomegalovirus exposure and HLA in healthy donors. PCR primers comprised 60 Vbeta and 13 Jbeta primers. The protocol was immunoSEQ multiplex PCR, while the TCRdb copy is restricted to in-frame clones and leaves out a portion. This sample yields tens of thousands of clones, of which 60% to 75% are seen a single time; about a fifth belongs to the top ten. The sample comprised PBMCs. The receptors originated from a man aged 35-49 years in good health and CMV-seropositive.

In DNA, the CDR3 is TGTGCCAGTAGGCAACTGGACAGCTCCTATAATTCACCCCTCCACTTT. This translates into CASRQLDSSYNSPLHF. The chain recombines TRBV19 with TRBJ1-6; D is possibly TRBD1 (6 bases). This CDR3 region has 16 residues. The germline CDR1 and CDR2 sequences are LNHDA and SQIVND (reference sequence). Trimming took off 6 bases at V and 0 bases at J, with 12 bases between the two ends.

This CDR3 reads CASRTGYRDTEAFF. For the CDR3, the DNA is TGTGCCAGCCGTACAGGGTACCGAGACACTGAAGCTTTCTTT. The chain is built from TRBV6-5 and TRBJ1-1; tentative D call: TRBD1 (6 bases). This CDR3 spans 14 amino acids. Germline V lookup: CDR1 MNHEY, CDR2 SVGAGI. Trimming removed 8 bases from V and 3 bases from J, with 16 bases in between.

This rearrangement joins TRBV29-1 to TRBJ2-5, with TRBD2 matching over 8 bases. The V gene end was trimmed by 6 bases and the J gene end by 5 bases; junction bases not matched to a gene: 8. CDR1 is SQVTM, CDR2 ANQGSEA, per germline. The CDR3 is made up of 13 amino acids. The CDR3 coding sequence is TGCAGCGTGCGGACTAGCTATATGGAGACCCAGTACTTC. This translates into CSVRTSYMETQYF.

The CDR3 DNA sequence: TGTGCCAGCAGCTCCAGGACTAGCGGGGGCTCCGGGGAGCTGTTTTTT. It translates to CASSSRTSGGSGELFF. The chain recombines TRBV7-6 with TRBJ2-2; 13 nucleotides line up with TRBD2. Germline CDR1 and CDR2: SGHVS and FNYEAQ. V was clipped by 4 bases and J by 6 bases; unmatched bases: 5. This CDR3 is built from 16 residues.

The chain recombines TRBV11-3 with TRBJ2-2; no reliable D call. V lost 4 bases and J 6 bases, leaving 9 bases between the germline ends. The CDR3 loop spans 13 amino acids. Germline assignment: CDR1 SGHNT and CDR2 YENEEA. The CDR3 coding sequence is TGTGCCAGCAGCTCTAAGCTGGCCGGGGAGCTGTTTTTT. Protein product: CASSSKLAGELFF.

Concerning this clone: One end of the junction fails to match germline, which may point to a read error. Here the CDR3 DNA reads TGTGCCAGCTCCCCACAGGGAGGGAGCACTGAAGCTTTCTTT. This encodes CASSPQGGSTEAFF. The J gene is TRBJ1-1, the V gene TRBV18; maybe TRBD1 (6 bases). Per the germline V gene, CDR1 is KGHSH and CDR2 is LQKENI. The CDR3 length is 14 residues.

The rearrangement joins TRBV2 to TRBJ1-2; a weak D match, TRBD1 (5 bases). This CDR3 has 15 amino acids. Trimming cost V 6 bases and J 7 bases, with 21 bases left between them. Germline V gene lookup returns CDR1 SNHLY and CDR2 FYNNEI. The CDR3 here is CASREYMGGSRGYTF. In DNA, the CDR3 is TGTGCCAGCAGGGAATATATGGGGGGTTCTCGTGGCTACACCTTC.

This clone has a handful of counts. The chain has TRBV7-2 and TRBJ2-1; D is perhaps TRBD2 (5 bases). The CDR3 is 14 residues long. The germline V gene encodes CDR1 SGHTA and CDR2 FQGNSA. Trimming removed 6 bases from V and 9 bases from J, with 18 bases in between. CDR3 DNA: TGTGCCAGCAGTAGCGACACCGAGGAGCCTGAGCAGTTCTTC. It translates to CASSSDTEEPEQFF.

The chain has TRBV2 and TRBJ1-4; D is unclear. Trimming took 7 bases from V and 4 from J, leaving 7 bases between them. CDR1 and CDR2 (germline): SNHLY, FYNNEI. The CDR3 has 12 residues. For the CDR3, the DNA is TGTGCCAGCATGGCCCTTAATGAAAAACTGTTTTTT. Translated, it gives CASMALNEKLFF.

J is TRBJ1-2 and V is TRBV7-9; 7 nucleotides match TRBD1. CDR1 is SEHNR and CDR2 is FQNEAQ in the germline V gene (reference sequence). Trimming removed 3 bases from V and 10 bases from J; junction bases left unmatched: 5. The CDR3 extends over 12 amino acids. The CDR3 reads CASSLTGLDYTF. The CDR3 coding sequence is TGTGCCAGCAGCTTGACAGGGTTGGACTACACCTTC.